Shown below are 18 T cell receptor beta chains from a single sample sequenced in a study of molecular identifiers for immune sequencing clone quantification. TCRdb reanalysed the PCR reads using MiXCR and keeps one entry per CDR3 protein. Of just under 650,000 distinct CDR3 sequences listed, 15% to 20% are singletons. Input material: naive CD8+ T cells from blood, with Jurkat cell RNA spiked in. As to subset: FACS-sorted CD8+CD4-CCR7+CD45RA+ naive T cells. These TCRs come from a human donor in good health. Some libraries in this study had Jurkat cell RNA spiked in.

This clonotype was seen a few times. This chain joins TRBV6-2 or TRBV6-3 and TRBJ2-5; 12 nucleotides align to TRBD2. J gave up 2 bases and V 7 bases, and 5 bases lay outside the gene matches. The germline gives CDR1 MNHEY, CDR2 SVGEGT. The CDR3 contains 15 residues. CDR3 amino acids: CASTILAGGQETQYF. In DNA, the CDR3 is TGTGCCAGCACTATACTAGCGGGGGGACAAGAGACCCAGTACTTC.

This clonotype was counted ten times or more. The chain uses TRBV7-9 and TRBJ2-3; 11 bases match TRBD2. Unmatched junction bases numbered 8, after V lost 3 bases and J lost 0 bases. The CDR3 covers 18 residues. The germline V gene has CDR1 SEHNR and CDR2 FQNEAQ (reference sequence). The CDR3 DNA reads as TGTGCCAGCAGCTTTACGCCTAGCGGGGGGCCTAGCACAGATACGCAGTATTTT. It codes for CASSFTPSGGPSTDTQYF.

The gene calls are TRBV7-6 and TRBJ1-1; D uncertain. Germline V gene sequence: CDR1 SGHVS, CDR2 FNYEAQ. This CDR3 comprises 13 residues. Trimming left V 11 bases short and J 4 bases short, with 17 bases between. The CDR3 nucleotides are TGTGCCTGTACCGACGTTTGGGCCACTGAAGCTTTCTTT. Translating gives CACTDVWATEAFF. Complete variable domain (other parts from reference TRBV7-6 and TRBJ1-1): GAGVSQSPRYKVTKRGQDVALRCDPISGHVSLYWYRQALGQGPEFLTYFNYEAQQDKSGLPNDRFSAERPEGSISTLTIQRTEQRDSAMYRCACTDVWATEAFFGQGTRLTVV.

This clonotype was detected ten times or more. V usage is TRBV7-3 and J usage is TRBJ2-5; TRBD1 agrees at 7 bases. CDR3 length equals 16 residues. Unmatched junction bases numbered 7, after V lost 1 base and J lost 2 bases. Per the germline V gene, CDR1 is SGHTA and CDR2 is FQGTGA. This CDR3 reads CASSLIGTAAQETQYF. The CDR3 DNA follows: TGTGCCAGCAGCTTAATCGGGACAGCCGCGCAAGAGACCCAGTACTTC.

Comment on this clonotype: A much larger clone differs by one base, so this may be a read error. CDR3 in amino acids: CASSLVGAGYQGTQYF. Written as DNA, the CDR3 is TGTGCCAGCAGCTTAGTGGGGGCGGGGTACCAAGGGACCCAGTACTTC. The J gene is TRBJ2-5, the V gene TRBV7-2; D tentatively fits TRBD1 or TRBD2 (6 bases each). CDR1 is SGHTA, CDR2 FQGNSA, per germline. The CDR3 spans 16 residues.

A note on this clonotype: This may come from a read error, since a much larger clone is one base off. It is likely a read error, because the conserved phenylalanine at the end of the CDR3 is missing. The chain joins TRBV4-3 to TRBJ2-1; possible D gene TRBD1, 6 bases. Trimming removed 0 bases from V and 7 bases from J, with 16 bases in between. Germline V CDR1 and CDR2: LGHNA, YSLEER. The CDR3 contains 16 residues. The CDR3 DNA reads as TGCGCCAGCAGCCAAGATTCACGGCAGGGGCCAAATGAGCAGTTCCTC. Translated, it gives CASSQDSRQGPNEQFL.

The V call is TRBV21-1, the J call TRBJ2-6; TRBD1 is the table's D call and was not checked against the DNA. TRBV21-1 is listed as a pseudogene. The CDR3 has 20 residues. The CDR3 sequence is CASSKLEQTEQSSGANVLTF. The CDR3 DNA reads as TGTGCCAGCAGCAAATTAGAACAGACAGAACAAAGCTCTGGGGCCAACGTCCTGACTTTC.

Notes on this clonotype: A much larger clone is a single base away; this may be a read error. The CDR3 does not end in the conserved phenylalanine or tryptophan, so this is likely a read error. In DNA, the CDR3 is TGTGCCAGCAGCCACGGACAGGCCCAAGAGACCCAGTACCTC. Residues: CASSHGQAQETQYL. The chain carries TRBV7-9 and TRBJ2-5, with 7 bases fitting TRBD1. Unmatched junction bases numbered 4, after V lost 5 bases and J lost 1 base. The CDR3 runs to 14 residues. Germline assignment: CDR1 SEHNR and CDR2 FQNEAQ (reference sequence).

This clonotype was seen repeatedly, ten times or more. V is TRBV7-9 and J is TRBJ1-1, with D possibly being TRBD1 (6 bases). The ends were cut back, 7 bases at V and 11 bases at J, with 20 bases in the middle. This CDR3 region has 13 residues. Per germline, CDR1 SEHNR and CDR2 FQNEAQ (reference sequence). For the CDR3, the DNA is TGTGCCAGCACCCGGGCAGCAGGGGTTGGGGCTTTCTTT. Translated, it gives CASTRAAGVGAFF.

This clonotype was recorded a few times. The rearrangement uses TRBV7-9 and TRBJ2-7; possibly TRBD1 for D (5 bases). The CDR3 totals 15 residues. The germline V and J ends were trimmed by 2 bases and 6 bases, with 17 bases remaining between them. The germline gives CDR1 SEHNR, CDR2 FQNEAQ (reference sequence). CDR3 amino acids: CASSLQAGSHGEQYF. CDR3 sequence (DNA): TGTGCCAGCAGCTTACAAGCAGGGTCACACGGCGAGCAGTACTTC.

This clonotype was detected many times. The chain has TRBV27 and TRBJ1-6; unclear D gene. The V end was cut by 3 bases, the J end by 8 bases, with 8 bases between. CDR3 size: 13 residues. Germline V gene sequence: CDR1 MNHEY, CDR2 SMNVEV (reference sequence). The CDR3 sequence is CASSFQEDSPLHF. CDR3 sequence (DNA): TGTGCCAGCAGTTTTCAGGAGGATTCACCCCTCCACTTT.

This clonotype was recorded many times. The chain links TRBV6-1 to TRBJ2-7; 8 bases agree with TRBD1. Germline-derived CDR1 and CDR2 are MNHNS and SASEGT. There are 13 residues in the CDR3. With 4 bases clipped from V and 5 bases from J, the junction kept 4 bases outside the gene matches. CDR3 sequence: CASSGQGIDEQYF. CDR3 DNA sequence: TGTGCCAGCAGTGGACAGGGGATCGACGAGCAGTACTTC.

In this sample, this clonotype turned up many times. This chain links TRBV28 with TRBJ2-5, with TRBD2 matching 13 bases. The CDR3 spans 16 residues. Germline V gene lookup returns CDR1 MDHEN and CDR2 SYDVKM. Trimming removed 6 bases from V and 1 base from J; junction bases left unmatched: 5. The DNA for the CDR3 is TGTGCCAGCAGCCCAGGACTAGCGGGGGTCCAAGAGACCCAGTACTTC. Translation: CASSPGLAGVQETQYF.

This clonotype was detected many times. CDR3 coding DNA: TGTGCCAGCAGCTCCGGACTAGCGGGAGATGAAGATACGCAGTATTTT. It codes for CASSSGLAGDEDTQYF. The chain joins TRBV28 to TRBJ2-3; 13 bases line up with TRBD2. With V trimmed by 6 bases and J by 5 bases, 8 bases remained unmatched. Per germline, CDR1 MDHEN and CDR2 SYDVKM. The CDR3 consists of 16 residues. The entire variable domain, with the rest obtained from reference TRBV28 and TRBJ2-3, is as follows: DVKVTQSSRYLVKRTGEKVFLECVQDMDHENMFWYRQDPGLGLRLIYFSYDVKMKEKGDIPEGYSVSREKKERFSLILESASTNQTSMYLCASSSGLAGDEDTQYFGPGTRLTVL.

This clonotype was seen many times. This rearrangement joins TRBV27 to TRBJ2-7; TRBD1 agrees at 7 bases. Germline trimming cut 5 bases from V and 2 bases from J; bases unmatched to any gene: 9. This CDR3 is 15 amino acids long. Germline V lookup: CDR1 MNHEY, CDR2 SMNVEV (reference sequence). CDR3 in DNA: TGTGCCAGCAGTCCACACGACAGGGCCCCCTACGAGCAGTACTTC. This codes for CASSPHDRAPYEQYF.

This clonotype has a handful of counts. This chain links TRBV11-2 with TRBJ2-3; TRBD2 matches 7 bases. Germline-derived CDR1 and CDR2 are SGHAT and FQNNGV. The V segment lost 4 bases and the J segment 3 bases; nucleotides outside the gene matches: 10. CDR3 length: 16 amino acids. CDR3 protein: CASSSPGEGWTDTQYF. The CDR3 DNA sequence: TGTGCCAGCAGCTCCCCGGGGGAGGGCTGGACAGATACGCAGTATTTT.

This clonotype was recorded once. A clone one base away is much larger, so this may be a read error. No conserved phenylalanine or tryptophan is present at the end of the CDR3, so a read error is the likely explanation. The chain joins TRBV27 to TRBJ1-1; maybe TRBD1 (5 bases). The V gene lost 2 bases and the J gene lost 7 bases, with 8 bases spanning the gap. Per the germline V gene, CDR1 is MNHEY and CDR2 is SMNVEV (reference sequence). The CDR3 length is 12 residues. CDR3 coding DNA: TGTGCCAGCAGTTTAAGGCAGGGTGAAGCTTTCTCT. Translation gives CASSLRQGEAFS.

The chain carries TRBV4-1 and TRBJ2-7, with D maybe TRBD2 (6 bases). This CDR3 has 15 residues. Germline V gene sequence: CDR1 MGHRA, CDR2 YSYEKL. Trimming took 1 base from V and 0 from J, leaving 10 bases between them. The CDR3, as DNA: TGCGCCAGCAGCCAAGCGGACGGGAGCTCCTACGAGCAGTACTTC. Translation gives CASSQADGSSYEQYF.